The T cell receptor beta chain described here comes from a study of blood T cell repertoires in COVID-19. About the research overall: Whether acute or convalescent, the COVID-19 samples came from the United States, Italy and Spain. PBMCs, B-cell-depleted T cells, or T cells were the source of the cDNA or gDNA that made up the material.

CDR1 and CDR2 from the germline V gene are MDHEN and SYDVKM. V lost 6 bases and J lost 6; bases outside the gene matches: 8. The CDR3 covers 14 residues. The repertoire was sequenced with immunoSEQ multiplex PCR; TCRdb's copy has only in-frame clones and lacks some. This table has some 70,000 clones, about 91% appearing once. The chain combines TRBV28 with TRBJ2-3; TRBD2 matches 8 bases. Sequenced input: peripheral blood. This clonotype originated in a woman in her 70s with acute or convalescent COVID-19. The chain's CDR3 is CASSPDGRGDTQYF. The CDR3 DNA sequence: TGTGCCAGCAGCCCCGACGGGAGGGGCGATACGCAGTATTTT.